This T cell receptor (beta chain) was sequenced in a study of control samples from healthy donors and cancer patients (dated by TCRdb to the early 2020s). Library generation was performed with the immunoSEQ multiplex PCR assay. Drawn from immuneACCESS, this table holds only the in-frame rearrangements with V and J called that TCRdb kept. Clones are partly lost; checked studies trace under half to an unresolved V gene and leave the rest unexplained. The sample records 15,000 to 20,000 clones, around four fifths of which are singletons. The ten most abundant clones make up approximately 32% of the sample. Remarks on this clone: What this receptor recognizes is not known. No base-level quality is on record; no much larger clone is a single base apart.

This sequence was found in an older woman with lung cancer. Sequencing used PBMCs.

The CDR3 corresponds to CASSFEFNYGYTF. The sequence in DNA is TGTGCCAGCAGCTTCGAGTTCAACTATGGCTACACCTTC. The sequence joins TRBV5-4 to TRBJ1-2; no confident D gene assignment can be made. The CDR3 goes from the cysteine to the phenylalanine over 13 residues. Just the 39-base CDR3 DNA is kept, in frame starting at base 1. From a lookup of the germline V gene (reference sequence), CDR1 and CDR2 are SGHNT and YYREEE. V and J lose 2 bases and 2 bases, and a span of 7 bases separates them.